This T cell receptor beta chain was observed in a study of blood T cell repertoires in COVID-19. Study as a whole: Material from acute and convalescent COVID-19 was sourced from the United States, Italy and Spain. T cells, B-cell-depleted T cells, or PBMCs supplied cDNA or gDNA.

Looked up from germline, CDR1 is SEHNR and CDR2 is FQNEAQ (reference sequence). Trimming cost V 8 bases and J 7 bases, with 18 bases left between them. CDR3 length: 15 amino acids. This clone was detected a few times. Source study methods: Quantification of nucleated cells was approximated via reference gene primer amplification. The repertoire was sequenced with immunoSEQ multiplex PCR; TCRdb's copy has only in-frame clones and lacks some. Clonal size and the V and J genes are those of that table, whereas D and trimming came from the DNA. Altogether some 140,000 clones are present, around 79% being singletons, with the ten largest covering approximately 1.8%.

Sequenced sample: peripheral blood. V gene TRBV7-9 combines with J gene TRBJ1-6, with D perhaps matching TRBD1 (5 bases). This clonotype was sampled from a man older than 75 with acute or convalescent COVID-19. The CDR3 is CASRPAGGRNSPLHF. The DNA of the CDR3 is TGTGCCAGCCGCCCCGCTGGGGGGAGAAATTCACCCCTCCACTTT. The full variable domain, rest sourced from reference TRBV7-9 and TRBJ1-6, is DTGVSQNPRHKITKRGQNVTFRCDPISEHNRLYWYRQTLGQGPEFLTYFQNEAQLEKSRLLSDRFSAERPKGSFSTLEIQRTEQGDSAMYLCASRPAGGRNSPLHFGNGTRLTVT.